A selection of T cell receptor beta chains follows, all from one sample in a study of patients and donors after allogeneic stem cell transplantation. TCRdb reprocessed the RT-PCR reads with MiXCR, giving one entry per CDR3 protein. The data show some 880,000 distinct CDR3 sequences, approximately 18% seen once. Sequencing was carried out using blood, either unsorted or a sorted T cell fraction (not recorded which). All receptors come from a human donor who was either an allogeneic HSCT recipient or a stem cell or donor lymphocyte infusion donor (not recorded which). It is not recorded whose cells these are; they may come from a transplant donor. CDR3s include the opening cysteine and the closing phenylalanine or tryptophan. Each record gives: J gene, D gene, clone size, V gene, CDR3 DNA, CDR3 protein. D genes are given only for firm matches. For some rows the clone size is stated as once, few or many, or as a class when expanded; others skip it.

j_call: TRBJ2-1
d_call: TRBD2
clone_size: -
v_call: TRBV5-1
cdr3_nt: TGCGCCAGCAGCGGGTTAGCGGGATCGGGTGAGCAGTTCTTC
cdr3_aa: CASSGLAGSGEQFF

j_call: TRBJ2-5
d_call: -
clone_size: -
v_call: TRBV6-1
cdr3_nt: TGTGCCAGCAGGCGCCAGGGGGGATGGCAAGAGACCCAGTACTTC
cdr3_aa: CASRRQGGWQETQYF

j_call: TRBJ2-1
d_call: -
clone_size: many
v_call: TRBV7-9
cdr3_nt: TGTGCCGCCCACTGGACCCGCGATGAGCAGTTCTTC
cdr3_aa: CAAHWTRDEQFF

j_call: TRBJ1-2
d_call: -
clone_size: few
v_call: TRBV30
cdr3_nt: TGTGCCTGGAGTGTCCAGGTATCCTCCCATGGCTACACCTTC
cdr3_aa: CAWSVQVSSHGYTF

j_call: TRBJ2-3
d_call: -
clone_size: -
v_call: TRBV20-1
cdr3_nt: TGCAGTGCGCCCCAGGGGACCCCAGATACGCAGTATTTT
cdr3_aa: CSAPQGTPDTQYF

j_call: TRBJ2-1
d_call: -
clone_size: few
v_call: TRBV30
cdr3_nt: TGTGCCGTACCCTCAGTTATCTCCTACAATGAGCAGTTCTTC
cdr3_aa: CAVPSVISYNEQFF

j_call: TRBJ2-4
d_call: -
clone_size: few
v_call: TRBV20-1
cdr3_nt: TGCAGTGCCGGGTCCCCAGGAACCAAAAACATTCAGTACTTC
cdr3_aa: CSAGSPGTKNIQYF

j_call: TRBJ1-3
d_call: -
clone_size: many
v_call: TRBV7-2
cdr3_nt: TGTGCCAGCAGCCCCCGGCTCGCAAACACCATATATTTT
cdr3_aa: CASSPRLANTIYF

j_call: TRBJ1-1
d_call: -
clone_size: few
v_call: TRBV6-5
cdr3_nt: TGTGCCAGCAGTTTGACGGACTATGGGACTGAAGCTTTCTTT
cdr3_aa: CASSLTDYGTEAFF

j_call: TRBJ1-4
d_call: -
clone_size: many
v_call: TRBV10-3
cdr3_nt: TGTGCCATCAGTGAGTCGACAGCAACTAATGAAAAACTGTTTTTT
cdr3_aa: CAISESTATNEKLFF

j_call: TRBJ2-2
d_call: TRBD2
clone_size: few
v_call: TRBV12-3/TRBV12-4
cdr3_nt: TGTGCCAGCAGAAGGGGACTAGCGGGAGACACCGGGGAGCTGTTTTTT
cdr3_aa: CASRRGLAGDTGELFF

j_call: TRBJ1-4
d_call: -
clone_size: few
v_call: TRBV4-1
cdr3_nt: TGCGCCAGCAGCCAAGTCCGGCAAGGGGAAATTGCAACTAATGAAAAACTGTTTTTT
cdr3_aa: CASSQVRQGEIATNEKLFF

j_call: TRBJ2-7
d_call: TRBD1
clone_size: few
v_call: TRBV20-1
cdr3_nt: TGCAGTGCTACCGGGGGGACAGGGCACGAGCAGTACTTC
cdr3_aa: CSATGGTGHEQYF

j_call: TRBJ2-2
d_call: -
clone_size: -
v_call: TRBV7-6
cdr3_nt: TGTGCCAGCAGCTCGACTCAGGGTACCGGGGAGCTGTTTTTT
cdr3_aa: CASSSTQGTGELFF

j_call: TRBJ2-5
d_call: -
clone_size: -
v_call: TRBV9
cdr3_nt: TGTGCCAGCAACTCAGGGGCTAGAGGGGAGACCCAGTACTTC
cdr3_aa: CASNSGARGETQYF

j_call: TRBJ2-7
d_call: TRBD2
clone_size: -
v_call: TRBV6-2/TRBV6-3
cdr3_nt: TGTGCCAGCAGTTACGGCGGGACTAAGAGCTCCTACGAGCAGTACTTC
cdr3_aa: CASSYGGTKSSYEQYF

j_call: TRBJ2-3
d_call: TRBD2
clone_size: -
v_call: TRBV11-2
cdr3_nt: TGTGCCAGCAGCTTAGAGCTTGCGGGAGCTAAGGCGGATACGCAGTATTTT
cdr3_aa: CASSLELAGAKADTQYF

j_call: TRBJ2-1
d_call: -
clone_size: -
v_call: TRBV5-1
cdr3_nt: TGCGCCAGCAGTATAGGGTTAGGAGCCTCTAGCTCCTACAATGAGCAGTTCTTC
cdr3_aa: CASSIGLGASSSYNEQFF

j_call: TRBJ2-3
d_call: -
clone_size: many
v_call: TRBV12-3/TRBV12-4
cdr3_nt: TGTGCCAGCAGACCGGGGCCTCGGAACGGTACGCAGTATTTT
cdr3_aa: CASRPGPRNGTQYF

j_call: TRBJ1-3
d_call: -
clone_size: -
v_call: TRBV7-2
cdr3_nt: TGTGCCAGCAGCTTACCACTTGGAGGGGGAAACACCATATATTTT
cdr3_aa: CASSLPLGGGNTIYF

j_call: TRBJ2-7
d_call: TRBD2
clone_size: few
v_call: TRBV4-2
cdr3_nt: TGTGCCAGCAGCCCCCAGACAGAACTAGCGGGGGGTGACTACGAGCAGTACTTC
cdr3_aa: CASSPQTELAGGDYEQYF

j_call: TRBJ2-1
d_call: -
clone_size: few
v_call: TRBV25-1
cdr3_nt: TGTGCCAGCAGTGAATCCCCTCCCGCAGGGGGGAGTGAGCAGTTCTTC
cdr3_aa: CASSESPPAGGSEQFF

j_call: TRBJ1-2
d_call: TRBD1
clone_size: few
v_call: TRBV20-1
cdr3_nt: TGCAGTGCTAGAGATCCGGGACAGAGAGGGAGAAGTGGCTACACCTTC
cdr3_aa: CSARDPGQRGRSGYTF

j_call: TRBJ2-1
d_call: -
clone_size: -
v_call: TRBV6-5
cdr3_nt: TGTGCCAGCAGTTCCCGCTCTGGGGCCTCGGGGCGTTCAGGCAATGAGCAGTTCTTC
cdr3_aa: CASSSRSGASGRSGNEQFF

j_call: TRBJ2-3
d_call: -
clone_size: -
v_call: TRBV10-3
cdr3_nt: TGTGCCATCACCACAGCCTCGGCCACAGATACGCAGTATTTT
cdr3_aa: CAITTASATDTQYF

j_call: TRBJ1-6
d_call: -
clone_size: -
v_call: TRBV12-3/TRBV12-4
cdr3_nt: TGTGCCAGCAGTCCCGGATCCCGGTCACCCCTCCACTTT
cdr3_aa: CASSPGSRSPLHF

j_call: TRBJ2-1
d_call: -
clone_size: -
v_call: TRBV2
cdr3_nt: TGTGCCAGACAAACCGGGACACCAAACTCCTACAATGAGCAGTTCTTC
cdr3_aa: CARQTGTPNSYNEQFF

j_call: TRBJ2-3
d_call: -
clone_size: few
v_call: TRBV7-9
cdr3_nt: TGTGCCAGCTTCGACGGAGGTACAGATACGCAGTATTTT
cdr3_aa: CASFDGGTDTQYF

j_call: TRBJ2-7
d_call: TRBD1
clone_size: many
v_call: TRBV12-3/TRBV12-4
cdr3_nt: TGTGCCAGCAGACCGGGACAGGGTAAATCCTACGAGCAGTACTTC
cdr3_aa: CASRPGQGKSYEQYF

j_call: TRBJ1-1
d_call: -
clone_size: -
v_call: TRBV6-1
cdr3_nt: TGTGCCAGCACCCAACCGGGAGGGAACACTGAAGCTTTCTTT
cdr3_aa: CASTQPGGNTEAFF

j_call: TRBJ2-5
d_call: -
clone_size: many
v_call: TRBV4-3
cdr3_nt: TGCGCCAGCAGCCAAGATCGGGTTGGGTTCCCCAAGTACTTC
cdr3_aa: CASSQDRVGFPKYF

j_call: TRBJ2-5
d_call: TRBD2
clone_size: many
v_call: TRBV12-3/TRBV12-4
cdr3_nt: TGTGCCAGCAGCGGAACCGGACTAGCGGAAGAGACCCAGTACTTC
cdr3_aa: CASSGTGLAEETQYF

j_call: TRBJ2-6
d_call: -
clone_size: few
v_call: TRBV7-3
cdr3_nt: TGTGCCAGCAGCCCAGGGATAGCCGGGGCCAACGTCCTGACTTTC
cdr3_aa: CASSPGIAGANVLTF

j_call: TRBJ2-7
d_call: TRBD1
clone_size: -
v_call: TRBV20-1
cdr3_nt: TGCAGTGCTAGGCGCTCAGCTGACAGGGGGCGCGACGAGCAGTACTTC
cdr3_aa: CSARRSADRGRDEQYF

j_call: TRBJ2-1
d_call: TRBD1
clone_size: -
v_call: TRBV6-5
cdr3_nt: TGTGCCAGCAGTTCCTCAGGGGGCGCGATGCCGAATGAGCAGTTCTTC
cdr3_aa: CASSSSGGAMPNEQFF

j_call: TRBJ2-7
d_call: TRBD1
clone_size: many
v_call: TRBV13
cdr3_nt: TGTGCCAGCACTGGCTTGGGGACAGATCTCTACGAGCAGTACTTC
cdr3_aa: CASTGLGTDLYEQYF

j_call: TRBJ2-2
d_call: -
clone_size: few
v_call: TRBV5-1
cdr3_nt: TGCGCCAGCAGCTTGAACCCGGGGGCCTCCGGGGAGCTGTTTTTT
cdr3_aa: CASSLNPGASGELFF

j_call: TRBJ2-5
d_call: -
clone_size: few
v_call: TRBV30
cdr3_nt: TGTGCCTGGACAAGCGGGCCTCAAGAGACCCAGTACTTC
cdr3_aa: CAWTSGPQETQYF

j_call: TRBJ2-3
d_call: TRBD1
clone_size: once
v_call: TRBV5-1
cdr3_nt: TGCGCCAGCAGCTTACCTGGGACAGGGGGCACAGATACGCAGTATTTT
cdr3_aa: CASSLPGTGGTDTQYF

j_call: TRBJ1-1
d_call: -
clone_size: few
v_call: TRBV12-3/TRBV12-4
cdr3_nt: TGTGCCAGCAGTTTTCAGGGGATAGGAGGCACTGAAGCTTTCTTT
cdr3_aa: CASSFQGIGGTEAFF

j_call: TRBJ2-1
d_call: TRBD2
clone_size: -
v_call: TRBV7-3
cdr3_nt: TGTGCCAGCAGCCTCGGGACTAGCGGGAGGAGCTCCTACAATGAGCAGTTCTTC
cdr3_aa: CASSLGTSGRSSYNEQFF

j_call: TRBJ1-2
d_call: -
clone_size: many
v_call: TRBV29-1
cdr3_nt: TGCAGCGTTGCTCCCGGGACGGCGTATGGCTACACCTTC
cdr3_aa: CSVAPGTAYGYTF

j_call: TRBJ1-1
d_call: TRBD1
clone_size: few
v_call: TRBV20-1
cdr3_nt: TGCAGTGCAAGAACAGGGGGCGCGGCTGAAGCTTTCTTT
cdr3_aa: CSARTGGAAEAFF

j_call: TRBJ2-2
d_call: TRBD2
clone_size: few
v_call: TRBV5-1
cdr3_nt: TGCGCCAGCAGTACGAGCGGGGGGGCCTACACCGGGGAGCTGTTTTTT
cdr3_aa: CASSTSGGAYTGELFF

j_call: TRBJ2-3
d_call: -
clone_size: many
v_call: TRBV29-1
cdr3_nt: TGCAGCGTCACCCCCGACAGGAGTCCCCGACCAGATACGCAGTATTTT
cdr3_aa: CSVTPDRSPRPDTQYF

j_call: TRBJ2-3
d_call: TRBD1
clone_size: -
v_call: TRBV4-3
cdr3_nt: TGCGCCAGCAGCCAAGATCCCCCAGGGGGCAGCACAGATACGCAGTATTTT
cdr3_aa: CASSQDPPGGSTDTQYF